This T cell receptor (beta chain) emerged from a study of somatic mutations in cytotoxic T cells in rheumatoid arthritis. Across the whole study: In some cases, T-cell populations stained with V beta antibodies were flow-sorted at nearly 100% purity, and these included V beta1+ cells sequenced for TCRB.

The CDR3 sequence is 11 residues long. Trimming took 8 bases from V and 7 from J, leaving 12 bases between them. The V gene's germline CDR1 is LNHDA and CDR2 SQIVND (reference sequence). Profiling relied on immunoSEQ multiplex PCR, and the TCRdb table lists in-frame clones only, not all of them. The data show some 19,000 clones, about 83% seen once. This rearrangement joins TRBV19 to TRBJ2-7, with D perhaps TRBD1 or TRBD2 (5 bases each). Sequencing used CD8+ T cells sorted from blood. This receptor was obtained from a man in his late teens or twenties with rheumatoid arthritis. DNA for the CDR3: TGTGCCAGTGTTTTTGGGGGTGAGCAGTACTTC. Amino acids: CASVFGGEQYF.